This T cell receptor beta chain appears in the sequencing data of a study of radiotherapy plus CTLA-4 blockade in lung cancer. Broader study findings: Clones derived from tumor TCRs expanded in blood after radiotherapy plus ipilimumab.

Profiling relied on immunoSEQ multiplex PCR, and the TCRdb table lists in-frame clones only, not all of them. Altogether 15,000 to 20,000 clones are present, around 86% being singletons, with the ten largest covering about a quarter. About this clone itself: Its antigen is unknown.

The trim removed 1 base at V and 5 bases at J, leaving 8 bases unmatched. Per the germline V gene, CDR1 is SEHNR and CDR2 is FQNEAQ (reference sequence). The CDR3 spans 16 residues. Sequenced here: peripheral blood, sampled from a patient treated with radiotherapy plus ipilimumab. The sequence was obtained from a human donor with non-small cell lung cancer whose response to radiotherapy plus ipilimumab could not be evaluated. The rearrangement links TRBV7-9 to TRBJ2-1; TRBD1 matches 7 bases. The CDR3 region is CASSLGFRDRDNEQFF. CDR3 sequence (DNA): TGTGCCAGCAGCTTAGGGTTTCGAGACAGGGACAATGAGCAGTTCTTC. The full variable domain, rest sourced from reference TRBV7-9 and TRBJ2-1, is DTGVSQNPRHKITKRGQNVTFRCDPISEHNRLYWYRQTLGQGPEFLTYFQNEAQLEKSRLLSDRFSAERPKGSFSTLEIQRTEQGDSAMYLCASSLGFRDRDNEQFFGPGTRLTVL.